The TCR beta chain under discussion was sequenced for a study of blood T cells in healthy people across ages. Through a sample-barcoded 5' primer and a J-beta primer mix, a second PCR was run for roughly 7 to 12 cycles. TCRdb redid the calling of the 5' RACE reads with MiXCR, one entry per CDR3 protein. The profile shows 1.4 million or so distinct CDR3 sequences, around 40% of them singletons. General observations from the study: As age increased, TCR beta diversity per million T cells fell in a roughly linear fashion. Long-lived donors carried more naive CD4+ cells and greater diversity than aged donors.

About this clonotype: Its antigen is unidentified.

CDR3 size: 14 residues. Germline V gene data show CDR1 as DFQATT and CDR2 as SNEGSKA (reference sequence). There were healthy Caucasian individuals from Russia, aged roughly 6 to 95, serving as donors. At least 5.5 micrograms of total RNA were extracted per sample. The sequencing sample was made of blood. This receptor was taken from a woman aged 18-29 years in good health. This chain links TRBV20-1 with TRBJ2-5, with D tentatively TRBD2 (6 bases). The DNA end is a closer match to TRBJ2-7, so the J assignment may be wrong. The CDR3: CSMPLAGRRYEQYF. Here the CDR3 DNA reads TGCAGTATGCCCCTCGCGGGAAGGAGGTACGAGCAGTACTTC.